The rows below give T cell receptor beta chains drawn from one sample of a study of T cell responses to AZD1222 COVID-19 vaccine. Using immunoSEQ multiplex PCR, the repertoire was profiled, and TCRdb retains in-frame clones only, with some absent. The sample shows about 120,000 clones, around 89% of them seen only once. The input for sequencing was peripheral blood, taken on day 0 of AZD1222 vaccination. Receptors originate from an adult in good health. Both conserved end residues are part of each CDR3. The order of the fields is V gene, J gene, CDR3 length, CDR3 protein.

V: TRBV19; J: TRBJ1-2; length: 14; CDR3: CASSRTGESYGYTF
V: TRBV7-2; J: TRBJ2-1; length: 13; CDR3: CASSLAGGNEQFF
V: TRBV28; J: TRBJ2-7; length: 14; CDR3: CASSLGTGVREQYF
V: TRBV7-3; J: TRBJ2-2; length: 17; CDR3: CASSITGGLAGSGELFF
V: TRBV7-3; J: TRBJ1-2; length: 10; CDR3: CASNFYGYTF
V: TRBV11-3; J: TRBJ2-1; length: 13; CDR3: CASSRLGGGWQFF
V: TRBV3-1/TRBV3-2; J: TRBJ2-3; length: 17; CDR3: CASSQTAWGAPTDTQYF
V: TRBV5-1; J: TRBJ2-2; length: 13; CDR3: CASSLAYTGELFF
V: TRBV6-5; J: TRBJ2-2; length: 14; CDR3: CASSYGLNTGELFF
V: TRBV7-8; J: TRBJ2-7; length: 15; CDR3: CASSGRTTRAYEQYF
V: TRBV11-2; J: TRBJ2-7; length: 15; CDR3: CASRLAGAQMYEQYF
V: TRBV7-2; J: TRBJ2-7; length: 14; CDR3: CASSVGLAVDEQYF
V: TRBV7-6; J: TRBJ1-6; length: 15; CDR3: CASSLAGTGDSPLHF
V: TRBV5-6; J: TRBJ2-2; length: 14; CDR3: CATVRGQGSGELFF
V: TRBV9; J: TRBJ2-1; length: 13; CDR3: CASSVSPTNEQFF
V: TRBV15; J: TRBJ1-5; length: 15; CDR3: CATSPSPVSNQPQHF
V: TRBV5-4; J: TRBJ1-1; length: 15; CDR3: CASSPGQTLNTEAFF
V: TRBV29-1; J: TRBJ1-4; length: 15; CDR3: CSVEGYPLTNEKLFF
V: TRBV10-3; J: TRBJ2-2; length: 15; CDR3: CAIPSGTGDTGELFF
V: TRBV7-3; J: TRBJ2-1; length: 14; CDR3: CASSFGTGFGEQFF
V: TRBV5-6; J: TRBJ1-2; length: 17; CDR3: CASSAVTDIQLNYGYTF
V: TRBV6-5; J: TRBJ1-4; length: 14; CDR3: CASSPGAGNEKLFF
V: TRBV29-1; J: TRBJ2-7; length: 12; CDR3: CSVEDRGYEQYF
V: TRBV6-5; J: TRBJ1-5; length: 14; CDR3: CASSFGSTNQPQHF
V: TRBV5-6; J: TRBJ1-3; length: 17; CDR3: CASSLMTAEISGNTIYF
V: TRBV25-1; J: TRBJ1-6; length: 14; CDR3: CASSDVGHNSPLHF
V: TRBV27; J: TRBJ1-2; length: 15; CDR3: CASSARTGGHYGYTF
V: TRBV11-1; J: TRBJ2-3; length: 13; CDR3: CASSRPSLDTQYF
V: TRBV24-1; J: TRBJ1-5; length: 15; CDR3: CATGQGGPSNQPQHF
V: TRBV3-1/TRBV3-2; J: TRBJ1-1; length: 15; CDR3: CASSQSGRKNTEAFF
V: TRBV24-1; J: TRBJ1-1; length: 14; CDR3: CATSPDRRNTEAFF
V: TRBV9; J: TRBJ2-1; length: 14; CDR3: CASSVLNKENEQFF